This is a list of T cell receptor beta chains from one sample in a study of shared clonotypes between healthy human individuals. Method: immunoSEQ multiplex PCR; TCRdb's copy keeps in-frame clones and lacks some. This sample has 550,000 to 750,000 clones; under 95% occur once, and the top ten carry more than 20%. The material sequenced was naive CD8+ T cells sorted from blood. The origin of the receptors is a man younger than 40 in good health. Each CDR3 is given with its conserved first and last residue. D genes are given only for firm matches. The size field is filled for only some rows; it gives once, few, many or a size class.

size	D	V	length	J	CDR3	DNA
-	-	TRBV12-5	14	TRBJ2-1	CASATPNLYNEQFF	TGTGCTAGTGCAACCCCAAACCTCTACAATGAGCAGTTCTTC
-	-	TRBV19	13	TRBJ1-1	CASTRTANTEAFF	TGTGCCAGTACCAGGACAGCGAACACTGAAGCTTTCTTT
-	TRBD1	TRBV4-1	15	TRBJ2-7	CASSTDRGSPYEQYF	TGCGCCAGCAGCACCGACAGGGGCTCCCCCTACGAGCAGTACTTC
-	TRBD1	TRBV6-1	15	TRBJ2-1	CASSGWTGPGYEQFF	TGTGCCAGCAGTGGCTGGACAGGACCGGGCTATGAGCAGTTCTTC
few	-	TRBV9	16	TRBJ1-1	CASSATPSTENTEAFF	TGTGCCAGCAGCGCCACCCCTTCGACAGAGAACACTGAAGCTTTCTTT
-	-	TRBV11-2	14	TRBJ2-5	CASSLIKGRETQYF	TGTGCCAGCAGCTTAATTAAGGGGCGGGAGACCCAGTACTTC
-	-	TRBV28	13	TRBJ2-7	CASSLGARGGQYF	TGTGCCAGCAGTTTAGGCGCTCGCGGCGGGCAGTACTTC
-	-	TRBV28	14	TRBJ2-1	CASSEMTGMNEQFF	TGTGCCAGCAGTGAAATGACAGGTATGAATGAGCAGTTCTTC
-	-	TRBV11-2	14	TRBJ1-4	CASSLDSTDEKLFF	TGTGCCAGCAGCTTAGATTCGACAGATGAAAAACTGTTTTTT
-	TRBD2	TRBV19	16	TRBJ2-7	CASSPRTTSYGLEQYF	TGTGCCAGTAGTCCGCGGACGACTAGCTACGGGCTCGAGCAGTACTTC
-	TRBD2	TRBV6-1	14	TRBJ2-2	CASSVRGGTGELFF	TGTGCCAGCAGTGTTCGGGGGGGCACCGGGGAGCTGTTTTTT
-	-	TRBV10-3	12	TRBJ1-2	CATSPAGTGYTF	TGTGCCACCTCACCGGCAGGGACTGGCTACACCTTC
-	TRBD2	TRBV7-9	16	TRBJ2-1	CASSLASGTSGSVQFF	TGTGCCAGCAGCTTAGCATCCGGGACTAGCGGGAGTGTGCAGTTCTTC
-	-	TRBV5-6	14	TRBJ1-1	CASSLGAAMTEAFF	TGTGCCAGCAGCTTGGGTGCCGCCATGACTGAAGCTTTCTTT
-	TRBD2	TRBV4-3	17	TRBJ2-1	CASSQDTAGVLAGEQFF	TGCGCCAGCAGCCAAGATACAGCGGGAGTTTTAGCGGGTGAGCAGTTCTTC
-	-	TRBV21-1	14	TRBJ1-2	CASSKYGTPPGYTF	TGTGCCAGCAGCAAATATGGGACACCCCCGGGCTACACCTTC
-	-	TRBV7-9	13	TRBJ2-2	CASSFGSTGELFF	TGTGCCAGCAGCTTCGGTAGCACCGGGGAGCTGTTTTTT
-	-	TRBV13	14	TRBJ2-2	CASSLDRYPRELFF	TGTGCCAGCAGCTTAGACAGGTATCCTCGGGAGCTGTTTTTT
once	-	TRBV5-6	12	TRBJ2-7	CASSTGPHEQYF	TGTGCCAGCAGCACAGGGCCCCACGAGCAGTACTTC
-	TRBD1	TRBV27	14	TRBJ2-7	CASSQGQGGYEQYF	TGTGCCAGCAGTCAGGGACAGGGTGGCTACGAGCAGTACTTC
-	-	TRBV30	13	TRBJ2-7	CAWSDGGSSEQYF	TGTGCCTGGAGTGATGGGGGCTCGTCCGAGCAGTACTTC
-	TRBD2	TRBV11-3	16	TRBJ2-3	CASSSQTSGRVDTQYF	TGTGCCAGCAGCTCCCAGACTAGCGGGAGAGTGGATACGCAGTATTTT
-	-	TRBV15	14	TRBJ2-1	CATSRATVYNEQFF	TGTGCCACCAGCAGAGCTACAGTATACAATGAGCAGTTCTTC
-	-	TRBV19	14	TRBJ2-4	CASMEGDRKDIQYF	TGTGCCAGTATGGAGGGGGACAGAAAGGACATTCAGTACTTC
-	-	TRBV5-1	12	TRBJ2-1	CASSFWDNEQFF	TGCGCCAGCAGCTTTTGGGACAATGAGCAGTTCTTC
-	-	TRBV15	15	TRBJ1-1	CATSTRTSLFAEAFF	TGTGCCACCAGCACCCGGACATCCCTCTTCGCTGAAGCTTTCTTT
-	TRBD1	TRBV7-9	13	TRBJ1-2	CASLSGGGHGYTF	TGTGCCAGCTTATCAGGGGGGGGGCATGGCTACACCTTC
-	-	TRBV27	15	TRBJ2-1	CASSLSPLLAHEQFF	TGTGCCAGCAGTTTATCCCCCCTCTTGGCGCATGAGCAGTTCTTC
-	-	TRBV11-3	14	TRBJ2-3	CASSPVYPTDTQYF	TGTGCCAGCAGCCCAGTATACCCCACAGATACGCAGTATTTT
-	TRBD1	TRBV19	13	TRBJ2-7	CASNFGTGYEQYF	TGTGCCAGTAATTTCGGGACAGGCTACGAGCAGTACTTC
-	TRBD2	TRBV11-3	17	TRBJ2-1	CASSLRSSGALYNEQFF	TGTGCCAGCAGCTTACGGTCTAGCGGAGCACTGTACAATGAGCAGTTCTTC
-	-	TRBV4-3	19	TRBJ2-1	CASSQDGVSGSEINNEQFF	TGCGCCAGCAGCCAAGATGGGGTATCGGGAAGCGAGATAAACAATGAGCAGTTCTTC
-	-	TRBV14	16	TRBJ2-2	CASSQVNRKNTGELFF	TGTGCCAGCAGCCAAGTGAACAGGAAGAACACCGGGGAGCTGTTTTTT
few	-	TRBV7-9	11	TRBJ2-5	CASSPRETQYF	TGTGCCAGCAGCCCCAGAGAGACCCAGTACTTC
-	TRBD2	TRBV5-1	19	TRBJ2-3	CASSLGAILMGRVGDTQYF	TGCGCCAGCAGCTTGGGCGCCATTCTGATGGGGAGGGTTGGAGATACGCAGTATTTT
-	TRBD2	TRBV7-3	15	TRBJ2-1	CASSLAGTSLHEQFF	TGTGCCAGCAGCTTAGCCGGGACTAGCTTGCATGAGCAGTTCTTC
-	-	TRBV6-5	12	TRBJ2-7	CASRGLGYEQYF	TGTGCCAGCAGGGGACTGGGCTACGAGCAGTACTTC
-	TRBD1	TRBV30	13	TRBJ2-1	CAWGTGADNEQFF	TGTGCCTGGGGCACAGGGGCCGACAATGAGCAGTTCTTC
-	TRBD1	TRBV19	17	TRBJ2-3	CASSPPPGQGTPDTQYF	TGTGCCAGTAGTCCCCCCCCTGGACAGGGGACCCCAGATACGCAGTATTTT
-	-	TRBV9	15	TRBJ2-1	CASSVVGSGYNEQFF	TGTGCCAGCAGCGTAGTCGGGAGTGGGTACAATGAGCAGTTCTTC
-	-	TRBV2	16	TRBJ2-5	CASSDVSDEAVETQYF	TGTGCCAGCAGTGATGTTAGCGACGAGGCCGTAGAGACCCAGTACTTC
-	TRBD2	TRBV10-2	16	TRBJ2-3	CASSERLADGTDTQYF	TGCGCCAGCAGTGAGAGACTAGCGGACGGTACAGATACGCAGTATTTT
-	-	TRBV4-1	14	TRBJ1-2	CASSQEDGNYGYTF	TGCGCCAGCAGCCAAGAGGACGGTAACTATGGCTACACCTTC
few	TRBD1	TRBV27	17	TRBJ2-7	CASSRTHTGTEPYEQYF	TGTGCCAGCAGTCGTACACATACCGGGACAGAGCCCTACGAGCAGTACTTC
-	-	TRBV6-5	15	TRBJ2-5	CASSYSPNLQETQYF	TGTGCCAGCAGTTACTCCCCGAACTTACAAGAGACCCAGTACTTC
-	-	TRBV6-4	15	TRBJ2-1	CASSDSARGYNEQFF	TGTGCCAGCAGTGACTCAGCGCGGGGCTACAATGAGCAGTTCTTC
-	-	TRBV10-2	14	TRBJ2-1	CASSVSGEVNEQFF	TGCGCCAGCAGTGTTTCGGGGGAGGTCAATGAGCAGTTCTTC
-	-	TRBV6-1	14	TRBJ1-5	CASLQGLGNQPQHF	TGTGCCAGCCTGCAGGGGTTGGGGAATCAGCCCCAGCATTTT
-	TRBD1	TRBV7-8	18	TRBJ1-5	CASSALGSTGDSNQPQHF	TGTGCCAGCAGCGCCTTGGGGTCTACAGGGGATAGCAATCAGCCCCAGCATTTT
-	-	TRBV7-7	12	TRBJ2-2	CASSPAAGELFF	TGTGCTAGCAGCCCCGCGGCCGGGGAGCTGTTTTTT
-	-	TRBV6-5	14	TRBJ2-2	CASSYYKNTGELFF	TGTGCCAGCAGCTACTACAAAAACACCGGGGAGCTGTTTTTT
-	TRBD1	TRBV27	13	TRBJ2-7	CASSWDSSYEQYF	TGTGCCAGCAGTTGGGACAGTTCCTACGAGCAGTACTTC
-	-	TRBV7-9	14	TRBJ1-3	CASPSSDSGNTIYF	TGTGCCAGCCCTTCGTCAGACTCTGGAAACACCATATATTTT